The next 14 T cell receptor beta chains were all read from a single sample in a study of shared clonotypes between healthy human individuals. Repertoires were generated with immunoSEQ multiplex PCR, while TCRdb's copy carries only in-frame clones and drops some. The sample records roughly 700,000 clones, over 65% being singletons. The material sequenced was memory CD4+ T cells sorted from blood. Indicated subset: CD45RA-negative fraction. All receptors come from a woman between 25 and 40 years old in good health.

The chain employs TRBV11-2 and TRBJ2-7, with TRBD2 identical over 12 bases. This CDR3 comprises 16 residues. CDR1 and CDR2 from the germline V gene are SGHAT and FQNNGV. The trim removed 4 bases at V and 5 bases at J, leaving 9 bases unmatched. The CDR3: CASSSLTSGSYNEQYF. The CDR3 DNA is TGTGCCAGCAGCTCCCTGACTAGCGGGAGTTACAACGAGCAGTACTTC.

This clone was recorded a few times. The V and J genes are TRBV15 and TRBJ2-7, with D possibly being TRBD1 (5 bases). Germline V gene lookup returns CDR1 LNHNV and CDR2 YYDKDF (reference sequence). The length of the CDR3 is 13 residues. Trimming took 6 bases from V and 2 from J, leaving 11 bases between them. This CDR3 reads CATRRAGTYEQYF. For the CDR3, the DNA is TGTGCCACCAGAAGGGCAGGGACCTACGAGCAGTACTTC.

This chain connects TRBV11-3 to TRBJ1-1; D is unresolved. This CDR3 is built from 14 residues. Germline-derived CDR1 and CDR2 are SGHNT and YENEEA. Trimming took 5 bases from V and 4 from J, leaving 14 bases between them. The CDR3 sequence: CASSQAPEVTEAFF. The DNA of the CDR3 is TGTGCCAGCAGCCAAGCACCTGAAGTCACTGAAGCTTTCTTT.

The J gene is TRBJ1-3, the V gene TRBV5-1; D is perhaps TRBD1 (5 bases). With 2 bases removed from V and 3 bases from J, the gap between germline ends came to 9 bases. The CDR3 spans 14 residues. Germline lookup yields CDR1 SGHRS and CDR2 YFSETQ. This CDR3 is CASSFGTVGNTIYF. The CDR3 bases are TGCGCCAGCAGCTTCGGGACTGTTGGAAACACCATATATTTT.

The chain combines TRBV6-1 with TRBJ2-7; the match to TRBD2 covers 8 bases. CDR3 length: 14 residues. V trimming: 7 bases; J trimming: 2 bases; junction bases outside the gene matches: 7. CDR1 is MNHNS, CDR2 SASEGT, per germline. The CDR3 DNA follows: TGTGCCAGCAAGCGAGCGGGAGACGCCTACGAGCAGTACTTC. It is translated as CASKRAGDAYEQYF.

The chain is built from TRBV10-3 and TRBJ1-2; D is unclear. The germline gives CDR1 ENHRY, CDR2 SYGVKD. V was shortened by 3 bases and J by 6 bases, with 11 bases between the two germline ends. The CDR3 extends over 13 amino acids. The CDR3 is CAISEVGRDGYTF. The CDR3, as DNA: TGTGCCATCAGTGAAGTAGGACGGGATGGCTACACCTTC.

This clone was recorded many times. V and J are TRBV5-4 and TRBJ2-7; D call uncertain. The V end lost 0 bases, the J end lost 0 bases, and 16 bases lay between the germline ends. The germline V gene has CDR1 SGHNT and CDR2 YYREEE (reference sequence). The CDR3 sequence is 17 residues long. The CDR3 protein is CASSLAPDFFGSYEQYF. The CDR3 DNA sequence: TGTGCCAGCAGCTTGGCACCAGATTTCTTCGGCTCCTACGAGCAGTACTTC.

The chain uses TRBV28 and TRBJ2-5; TRBD2 agrees at 9 bases. The CDR3 totals 17 residues. CDR1 and CDR2 from the germline V gene are MDHEN and SYDVKM. J lost 4 bases, V lost 5 bases, and 14 bases had no gene match. In nucleotides, the CDR3 is TGTGCCAGCAGTCCCATAAGGGCGGGAGGGATCAGAGAGACCCAGTACTTC. Translation: CASSPIRAGGIRETQYF.

The rearrangement uses TRBV19 and TRBJ2-2; 8 bases match TRBD1. This CDR3 has 14 amino acids. Germline lookup yields CDR1 LNHDA and CDR2 SQIVND (reference sequence). J lost 7 bases, V lost 2 bases, and 3 bases had no gene match. The CDR3 DNA reads TGTGCCAGTAGTATACAGGGGGCGGTCGGGGAGCTGTTTTTT. It is translated as CASSIQGAVGELFF.

This chain connects TRBV5-1 to TRBJ1-4; the D gene is possibly TRBD1 (6 bases). The CDR3 spans 15 residues. Trimming left V 4 bases short and J 8 bases short, with 18 bases between. CDR1 and CDR2 from the germline V gene are SGHRS and YFSETQ. CDR3 sequence reads: CASSRTGHGREKLFF. The CDR3 DNA sequence: TGCGCCAGCAGCCGAACAGGGCATGGGAGGGAAAAACTGTTTTTT.

This chain connects TRBV6-5 to TRBJ2-1, with no clear D. The V gene's germline CDR1 is MNHEY and CDR2 SVGAGI. Trimming stripped 0 bases from V and 7 bases from J, with 13 bases between. The CDR3 is made up of 15 amino acids. DNA of the CDR3: TGTGCCAGCAGTTACTCGGGTCTCGCGGAAAATGAGCAGTTCTTC. It encodes CASSYSGLAENEQFF.

With respect to this clone: This sample also contains other DNA sequences that code for the same CDR3. J is TRBJ2-1 and V is TRBV2, with no clear D. CDR1 SNHLY and CDR2 FYNNEI come from the germline V gene. Between the trimmed V and J ends, which lost 8 bases and 0 bases, there was a span of 8 bases. The CDR3 loop spans 13 amino acids. The CDR3 protein is CASYTGSYNEQFF. The CDR3 DNA is TGTGCCAGCTATACGGGCTCCTACAATGAGCAGTTCTTC.

The V and J genes are TRBV20-1 and TRBJ1-5, with D hard to call. The CDR3 covers 11 residues. Per germline, CDR1 DFQATT and CDR2 SNEGSKA (reference sequence). V lost 0 bases, J lost 11 bases, and 8 bases lay in between. In DNA, the CDR3 is TGCAGTGCTAGAGATCTGGGGTCCCAGCATTTT. Encoded protein: CSARDLGSQHF.

V usage is TRBV7-2 and J usage is TRBJ1-4; D is possibly TRBD1 (5 bases). Trimming left V 5 bases short and J 8 bases short, with 21 bases between. The CDR3 consists of 16 residues. Germline-derived CDR1 and CDR2 are SGHTA and FQGNSA. This CDR3 is CASSHRGTDSVEKLFF. In DNA, the CDR3 is TGTGCCAGCAGCCACCGAGGGACCGACAGCGTAGAAAAACTGTTTTTT.